The TCR beta chain described here comes from a study of blood T cells in healthy people across ages. Isolating PBMCs gave at least 7 million of these cells per sample. Study-wide findings and caveats: More naive CD4+ cells and higher diversity marked long-lived donors relative to aged donors. Unsorted PBMC input precluded a conclusive naive versus antigen-experienced comparison.

The germline gives CDR1 KGHSH, CDR2 LQKENI. CDR3 size: 15 residues. The V end lost 1 base, the J end lost 0 bases, and 6 bases lay between the germline ends. This clonotype has a handful of counts. Antigen specificity is unknown. Next came a second PCR, run for about 6 to 11 cycles, which used a sample-barcoded 5' primer along with a J-beta primer mix. In TCRdb, the 5' RACE reads were re-called with MiXCR into one record per CDR3 protein. The sample includes some 900,000 distinct CDR3 sequences, more than 25% of them seen just once. The sequence was collected from a woman at least 80 years old in good health. The sample taken for sequencing was blood. The chain joins TRBV18 to TRBJ2-2; possible D gene TRBD1, 6 bases. Here the CDR3 DNA reads TGTGCCAGCTCACCACGGACAGCGAACACCGGGGAGCTGTTTTTT. It encodes CASSPRTANTGELFF. Based on the CDR3 plus reference TRBV18 and TRBJ2-2, the full variable domain is NAGVMQNPRHLVRRRGQEARLRCSPMKGHSHVYWYRQLPEEGLKFMVYLQKENIIDESGMPKERFSAEFPKEGPSILRIQQVVRGDSAAYFCASSPRTANTGELFFGEGSRLTVL.